Given below is one T cell receptor beta chain in context. The antigen remains undetermined. These data are taken from a study of shared clonotypes between healthy human individuals. Only in-frame clones appear in the TCRdb table, and some are missing; sequencing was by immunoSEQ multiplex PCR. This sample has a few million clones, with around 90% found just once. Germline V gene lookup returns CDR1 GTSNPN and CDR2 SVGIG (reference sequence). The V end was cut by 2 bases, the J end by 5 bases, with 22 bases between. The CDR3 loop spans 17 amino acids. Overall study results and limits: Deeper or shallower sequencing was expected to change how clonotypes are shared among donors. The study found approximately 5% of naive CD4 clonotypes shared across four donors. Compared with clonotypes that all four donors shared, non-shared clonotypes had lower generation probabilities.

The chain carries TRBV30 and TRBJ1-5; a weak D match, TRBD1 (6 bases). This receptor was obtained from a man in his late teens or twenties in good health. Some clones in this sample may be carry-over from other donors' samples. The sequenced material came from naive CD4+ T cells from PBMCs. Subset specified: CD45RA+ positively selected. The CDR3 spells CAWSHGVQGPTYQPQHF. CDR3 DNA sequence: TGTGCCTGGAGTCACGGGGTCCAGGGGCCTACGTATCAGCCCCAGCATTTT. Variable domain in full (rest from reference TRBV30 and TRBJ1-5): SQTIHQWPATLVQPVGSPLSLECTVEGTSNPNLYWYRQAAGRGLQLLFYSVGIGQISSEVPQNLSASRPQDRQFILSSKKLLLSDSGFYLCAWSHGVQGPTYQPQHFGDGTRLSIL.